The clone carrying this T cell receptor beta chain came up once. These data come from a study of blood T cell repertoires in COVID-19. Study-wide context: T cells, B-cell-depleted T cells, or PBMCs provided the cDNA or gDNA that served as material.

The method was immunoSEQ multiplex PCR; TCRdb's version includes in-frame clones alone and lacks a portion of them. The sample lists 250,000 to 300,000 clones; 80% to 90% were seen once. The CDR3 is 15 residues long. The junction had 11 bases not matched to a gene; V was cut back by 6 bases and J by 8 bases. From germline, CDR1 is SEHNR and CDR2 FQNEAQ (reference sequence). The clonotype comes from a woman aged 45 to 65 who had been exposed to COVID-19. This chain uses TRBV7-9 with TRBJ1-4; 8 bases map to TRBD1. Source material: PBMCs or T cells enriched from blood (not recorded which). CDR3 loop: CASSQGPGGQEKLFF. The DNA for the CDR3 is TGTGCCAGCAGTCAGGGGCCAGGGGGCCAGGAAAAACTGTTTTTT. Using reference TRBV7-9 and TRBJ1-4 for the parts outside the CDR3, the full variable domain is DTGVSQNPRHKITKRGQNVTFRCDPISEHNRLYWYRQTLGQGPEFLTYFQNEAQLEKSRLLSDRFSAERPKGSFSTLEIQRTEQGDSAMYLCASSQGPGGQEKLFFGSGTQLSVL.